This is a list of T cell receptor beta chains from one sample in a study of cytomegalovirus exposure and HLA in healthy donors. Using immunoSEQ multiplex PCR, the repertoire was profiled, and TCRdb retains in-frame clones only, with some absent. The sample lists about 69,000 clones, 65% to 75% occurring once. The material sequenced was PBMCs. Every receptor here comes from a woman aged 60-75 years in good health and CMV-seropositive. The CDR3 runs from the conserved cysteine through the conserved F or W. D genes are given only for firm matches. Size values are once, few and many counts, or a class for expanded clones, and some rows have none.

cdr3_aa: CASSQRTGSNTGELFF
cdr3_nt: TGTGCCAGCAGCCAAAGGACAGGGTCGAACACCGGGGAGCTGTTTTTT
d_call: TRBD1
clone_size: NA
v_call: TRBV5-4
j_call: TRBJ2-2

cdr3_aa: CASSSGTGVYEQYF
cdr3_nt: TGTGCCAGCAGCTCCGGGACAGGGGTGTACGAGCAGTACTTC
d_call: TRBD1
clone_size: few
v_call: TRBV6-5
j_call: TRBJ2-7

cdr3_aa: CSVEETPKWSQFF
cdr3_nt: TGCAGCGTTGAAGAGACTCCCAAATGGAGTCAGTTCTTC
d_call: NA
clone_size: NA
v_call: TRBV29-1
j_call: TRBJ2-1

cdr3_aa: CASRMTGSSEAFF
cdr3_nt: TGTGCCAGCAGGATGACAGGGTCATCTGAAGCTTTCTTT
d_call: TRBD1
clone_size: NA
v_call: TRBV6-5
j_call: TRBJ1-1

cdr3_aa: CASSVDSPYEQYF
cdr3_nt: TGTGCCAGCAGCGTGGACAGTCCCTACGAGCAGTACTTC
d_call: NA
clone_size: NA
v_call: TRBV9
j_call: TRBJ2-7

cdr3_aa: CASSLTQTGGIGTIYF
cdr3_nt: TGCGCCAGCAGCTTGACACAGACAGGGGGAATCGGCACCATATATTTT
d_call: TRBD1
clone_size: NA
v_call: TRBV5-1
j_call: TRBJ1-3

cdr3_aa: CASSKPRGNTGELFF
cdr3_nt: TGTGCCAGCAGCAAACCTCGAGGGAACACCGGGGAGCTGTTTTTT
d_call: NA
clone_size: once
v_call: TRBV6-1
j_call: TRBJ2-2

cdr3_aa: CASSAGSYQETQYF
cdr3_nt: TGTGCCAGCAGTGCAGGCTCATACCAAGAGACCCAGTACTTC
d_call: NA
clone_size: NA
v_call: TRBV2
j_call: TRBJ2-5

cdr3_aa: CASSVDKLYGYTF
cdr3_nt: TGCGCCAGCAGCGTAGACAAGTTATATGGCTACACCTTC
d_call: NA
clone_size: NA
v_call: TRBV5-1
j_call: TRBJ1-2

cdr3_aa: CATWRGSGNTIYF
cdr3_nt: TGTGCCACCTGGAGGGGCTCTGGAAACACCATATATTTT
d_call: NA
clone_size: NA
v_call: TRBV2
j_call: TRBJ1-3

cdr3_aa: CASSKTSGTYEQYF
cdr3_nt: TGTGCCAGCAGCAAGACTAGCGGGACCTACGAGCAGTACTTC
d_call: TRBD2
clone_size: NA
v_call: TRBV6-5
j_call: TRBJ2-7

cdr3_aa: CASSEFSQPQHF
cdr3_nt: TGTGCCAGCAGTGAATTCAGTCAGCCCCAGCATTTT
d_call: NA
clone_size: NA
v_call: TRBV6-1
j_call: TRBJ1-5

cdr3_aa: CASSLGLRAQETQYF
cdr3_nt: TGCGCCAGCAGCTTGGGACTACGCGCTCAAGAGACCCAGTACTTC
d_call: NA
clone_size: NA
v_call: TRBV5-1
j_call: TRBJ2-5

cdr3_aa: CASSEIRGYEQFF
cdr3_nt: TGTGCCAGCAGTGAAATAAGAGGTTATGAGCAGTTCTTC
d_call: NA
clone_size: NA
v_call: TRBV2
j_call: TRBJ2-1

cdr3_aa: CASSEPVEDETQYF
cdr3_nt: TGTGCCAGCAGTGAACCCGTGGAGGATGAGACCCAGTACTTC
d_call: NA
clone_size: few
v_call: TRBV25-1
j_call: TRBJ2-5

cdr3_aa: CASSARNGQFF
cdr3_nt: TGTGCCAGCAGTGCTAGGAATGGGCAGTTCTTC
d_call: NA
clone_size: NA
v_call: TRBV2
j_call: TRBJ2-1

cdr3_aa: CASSSAAQPLNEKLFF
cdr3_nt: TGTGCCAGCAGCTCGGCAGCACAGCCACTTAATGAAAAACTGTTTTTT
d_call: NA
clone_size: NA
v_call: TRBV7-2
j_call: TRBJ1-4

cdr3_aa: CASSRQGLPGNTIYF
cdr3_nt: TGCGCCAGCAGCCGACAGGGGCTTCCTGGAAACACCATATATTTT
d_call: TRBD1
clone_size: few
v_call: TRBV4-1
j_call: TRBJ1-3

cdr3_aa: CASKLAVVGTGELFF
cdr3_nt: TGCGCCAGCAAACTAGCGGTCGTGGGCACCGGGGAGCTGTTTTTT
d_call: TRBD2
clone_size: NA
v_call: TRBV5-1
j_call: TRBJ2-2

cdr3_aa: CASSLADPGTAGRAFF
cdr3_nt: TGTGCCAGCAGCTTAGCAGACCCCGGGACAGCAGGACGAGCTTTCTTT
d_call: TRBD1
clone_size: NA
v_call: TRBV7-8
j_call: TRBJ1-1

cdr3_aa: CASSPPGETQYF
cdr3_nt: TGTGCCAGCTCTCCCCCCGGGGAGACCCAGTACTTC
d_call: NA
clone_size: NA
v_call: TRBV18
j_call: TRBJ2-5

cdr3_aa: CACRDRISGNTIYF
cdr3_nt: TGTGCCTGCCGGGACAGGATCTCTGGAAACACCATATATTTT
d_call: TRBD1
clone_size: NA
v_call: TRBV30
j_call: TRBJ1-3

cdr3_aa: CASRLLTSGGTDTQYF
cdr3_nt: TGTGCCAGCAGGCTGCTGACTAGCGGGGGCACAGATACGCAGTATTTT
d_call: TRBD2
clone_size: NA
v_call: TRBV2
j_call: TRBJ2-3

cdr3_aa: CASSGGLAVQTQYF
cdr3_nt: TGCGCCAGCAGTGGAGGACTAGCAGTTCAGACCCAGTACTTC
d_call: TRBD2
clone_size: once
v_call: TRBV10-1
j_call: TRBJ2-5

cdr3_aa: CASSLNRGLRTEAFF
cdr3_nt: TGTGCCAGCAGCCTAAACAGGGGATTGCGCACTGAAGCTTTCTTT
d_call: TRBD1
clone_size: NA
v_call: TRBV4-2
j_call: TRBJ1-1

cdr3_aa: CASSIRREYTEAFF
cdr3_nt: TGTGCCAGTAGTATAAGAAGAGAGTACACTGAAGCTTTCTTT
d_call: NA
clone_size: few
v_call: TRBV19
j_call: TRBJ1-1

cdr3_aa: CASSMGAPNTGELFF
cdr3_nt: TGTGCCAGCAGCATGGGGGCCCCGAACACCGGGGAGCTGTTTTTT
d_call: NA
clone_size: NA
v_call: TRBV7-9
j_call: TRBJ2-2

cdr3_aa: CASSPRWGGTEAFF
cdr3_nt: TGTGCCAGCAGCCCCCGTTGGGGGGGCACTGAAGCTTTCTTT
d_call: NA
clone_size: NA
v_call: TRBV14
j_call: TRBJ1-1

cdr3_aa: CASTTRRALAGAPTDTQYF
cdr3_nt: TGTGCCAGTACAACAAGACGGGCACTAGCGGGGGCCCCCACAGATACGCAGTATTTT
d_call: TRBD2
clone_size: NA
v_call: TRBV11-2
j_call: TRBJ2-3

cdr3_aa: CASRSSGGEQYF
cdr3_nt: TGTGCCAGCAGATCCTCAGGGGGCGAGCAGTACTTC
d_call: TRBD1
clone_size: once
v_call: TRBV25-1
j_call: TRBJ2-7

cdr3_aa: CASSAQTGGKAGANVLTF
cdr3_nt: TGTGCCAGCAGCGCACAGACAGGGGGGAAGGCTGGGGCCAACGTCCTGACTTTC
d_call: TRBD1
clone_size: NA
v_call: TRBV2
j_call: TRBJ2-6

cdr3_aa: CASSQDPASSEADTQYF
cdr3_nt: TGCGCCAGCAGCCAAGATCCGGCTAGCAGTGAAGCAGATACGCAGTATTTT
d_call: NA
clone_size: NA
v_call: TRBV4-1
j_call: TRBJ2-3

cdr3_aa: CASSYARNTEAFF
cdr3_nt: TGTGCCAGCAGTTACGCCAGGAACACTGAAGCTTTCTTT
d_call: NA
clone_size: NA
v_call: TRBV6-6
j_call: TRBJ1-1

cdr3_aa: CSVESGQSLVGTEAFF
cdr3_nt: TGCAGCGTTGAGTCGGGACAGAGCCTTGTAGGGACTGAAGCTTTCTTT
d_call: TRBD1
clone_size: once
v_call: TRBV29-1
j_call: TRBJ1-1

cdr3_aa: CASSPGGQAVGTGELFF
cdr3_nt: TGCGCCAGCAGCCCTGGCGGACAGGCGGTGGGCACCGGGGAGCTGTTTTTT
d_call: TRBD1
clone_size: NA
v_call: TRBV4-1
j_call: TRBJ2-2

cdr3_aa: CASSYSSDQGSPLHF
cdr3_nt: TGTGCCAGCAGTTACTCGAGTGATCAGGGTTCACCCCTCCACTTT
d_call: NA
clone_size: NA
v_call: TRBV6-6
j_call: TRBJ1-6

cdr3_aa: CSVEDRMDTEAFF
cdr3_nt: TGCAGCGTTGAGGACAGGATGGACACTGAAGCTTTCTTT
d_call: TRBD1
clone_size: NA
v_call: TRBV29-1
j_call: TRBJ1-1

cdr3_aa: CASSENRGYRETQYF
cdr3_nt: TGTGCCAGCAGTGAGAACAGGGGATATCGGGAGACCCAGTACTTC
d_call: TRBD1
clone_size: NA
v_call: TRBV2
j_call: TRBJ2-5

cdr3_aa: CASSAGGNSYEQYF
cdr3_nt: TGTGCCAGCAGTGCGGGGGGGAACTCCTACGAGCAGTACTTC
d_call: TRBD2
clone_size: NA
v_call: TRBV5-4
j_call: TRBJ2-7

cdr3_aa: CASSFDRNTEAFF
cdr3_nt: TGTGCCAGCAGTTTTGACAGAAACACTGAAGCTTTCTTT
d_call: NA
clone_size: NA
v_call: TRBV6-5
j_call: TRBJ1-1

cdr3_aa: CASSLLRAGVGKLFF
cdr3_nt: TGTGCCAGTAGTCTCCTTCGGGCAGGGGTAGGAAAACTGTTTTTT
d_call: NA
clone_size: once
v_call: TRBV19
j_call: TRBJ1-4

cdr3_aa: CAISPRDNSGNTIYF
cdr3_nt: TGTGCCATCAGTCCCCGGGACAACTCTGGAAACACCATATATTTT
d_call: NA
clone_size: NA
v_call: TRBV10-3
j_call: TRBJ1-3

cdr3_aa: CASKGQGTQPQHF
cdr3_nt: TGTGCCAGCAAGGGACAGGGTACTCAGCCCCAGCATTTT
d_call: TRBD1
clone_size: few
v_call: TRBV2
j_call: TRBJ1-5

cdr3_aa: CASSPRVSGNTIYF
cdr3_nt: TGTGCCAGTAGTCCACGAGTCTCTGGAAACACCATATATTTT
d_call: NA
clone_size: once
v_call: TRBV19
j_call: TRBJ1-3

cdr3_aa: CASSVGRGGYTF
cdr3_nt: TGTGCCAGCAGTGTCGGTAGAGGAGGCTACACCTTC
d_call: NA
clone_size: NA
v_call: TRBV28
j_call: TRBJ1-2

cdr3_aa: CASSLEGGWSDTQYF
cdr3_nt: TGTGCCAGCAGCTTAGAAGGGGGCTGGTCAGATACGCAGTATTTT
d_call: TRBD1
clone_size: NA
v_call: TRBV7-9
j_call: TRBJ2-3

cdr3_aa: CSVETSGLNRDTQYF
cdr3_nt: TGCAGCGTGGAGACTAGCGGGTTGAATCGGGATACGCAGTATTTT
d_call: TRBD2
clone_size: few
v_call: TRBV29-1
j_call: TRBJ2-3

cdr3_aa: CASSSWGGENTEAFF
cdr3_nt: TGTGCCAGCAGTTCCTGGGGGGGGGAGAACACTGAAGCTTTCTTT
d_call: NA
clone_size: NA
v_call: TRBV5-4
j_call: TRBJ1-1

cdr3_aa: CASSQEIRSEKLFF
cdr3_nt: TGTGCCAGCAGCCAAGAGATCCGTAGTGAAAAACTGTTTTTT
d_call: NA
clone_size: NA
v_call: TRBV14
j_call: TRBJ1-4

cdr3_aa: CASSWVPGQGGGEFVEAFF
cdr3_nt: TGCGCCAGCAGCTGGGTCCCGGGACAGGGTGGGGGAGAATTTGTTGAAGCTTTCTTT
d_call: TRBD1
clone_size: NA
v_call: TRBV5-1
j_call: TRBJ1-1

cdr3_aa: CASSPWDSSKETQYF
cdr3_nt: TGCGCCAGCAGCCCCTGGGACAGCTCAAAAGAGACCCAGTACTTC
d_call: TRBD1
clone_size: many
v_call: TRBV5-1
j_call: TRBJ2-5

cdr3_aa: CASSFISRAGNTEAFF
cdr3_nt: TGTGCCAGCAGTTTTATCTCCAGGGCTGGGAACACTGAAGCTTTCTTT
d_call: NA
clone_size: NA
v_call: TRBV27
j_call: TRBJ1-1

cdr3_aa: CASSLTGGQGGTEAFF
cdr3_nt: TGCGCCAGCAGTCTGACCGGGGGACAGGGCGGCACTGAAGCTTTCTTT
d_call: TRBD1
clone_size: NA
v_call: TRBV5-1
j_call: TRBJ1-1

cdr3_aa: CASELFTSGSYNEQFF
cdr3_nt: TGTGCCAGCGAGCTTTTTACTAGCGGGAGCTACAATGAGCAGTTCTTC
d_call: TRBD2
clone_size: NA
v_call: TRBV7-8
j_call: TRBJ2-1

cdr3_aa: CASRTPGLYAFF
cdr3_nt: TGTGCCAGCAGGACCCCAGGGCTGTATGCTTTCTTT
d_call: NA
clone_size: few
v_call: TRBV6-1
j_call: TRBJ1-1

cdr3_aa: CASSQTGMSTEAFF
cdr3_nt: TGCGCCAGCAGCCAGACAGGGATGAGCACTGAAGCTTTCTTT
d_call: TRBD1
clone_size: NA
v_call: TRBV5-1
j_call: TRBJ1-1

cdr3_aa: CAITPSVQGAGYTF
cdr3_nt: TGTGCCATCACCCCCTCGGTCCAGGGGGCTGGCTACACCTTC
d_call: TRBD1
clone_size: few
v_call: TRBV10-3
j_call: TRBJ1-2

cdr3_aa: CASSPILQGPTNTGELFF
cdr3_nt: TGCGCCAGCAGCCCCATATTACAGGGCCCGACGAACACCGGGGAGCTGTTTTTT
d_call: NA
clone_size: NA
v_call: TRBV5-1
j_call: TRBJ2-2